The clone carrying this T cell receptor (beta chain) was seen once. What it binds is unknown. The data were taken from a study of cytomegalovirus exposure and HLA in healthy donors. General study points: Cytomegalovirus association was listed for 164 TCR beta chains. For cytomegalovirus status, the classifier reportedly gave diagnoses with high specificity and sensitivity.

Trimming at V came to 3 bases and at J to 4 bases, leaving 6 bases not matched to a gene. This CDR3 has 15 amino acids. CDR1 and CDR2 (germline): GTSNPN, SVGIG (reference sequence). In the PCR, 60 Vbeta and 13 Jbeta primers were used. Clones were read by immunoSEQ multiplex PCR, and TCRdb kept only the in-frame ones, dropping some. Of around 150,000 clones listed, approximately 80% are singletons. This clonotype was sampled from a man aged 35-49 years in good health and CMV-seropositive. Sequenced: PBMCs. This sequence joins TRBV30 and TRBJ1-1; 12 bases align to TRBD1. The CDR3 nucleotides are TGTGCCTGGAGGGGGACAGGGGGCTGGTTCACTGAAGCTTTCTTT. Translation gives CAWRGTGGWFTEAFF.